This T cell receptor beta chain was sequenced in a study of PD-L1 blockade in urothelial cancer (dated 2017 in TCRdb). The study in broad terms: All patients started therapy in about 2014 and received atezolizumab 1,200 mg intravenously every 3 weeks. About 90% of the roughly 29 patients were males with bladder-origin urothelial cancer, and 18 of 29 reported a prior smoking history. An ECOG performance status of 0 or 1 was recorded for the patients, and 0 to 3 prior chemotherapy regimens had been received by the patients. Blood samples were analyzed at 3 weeks after treatment start (second dose) and at 6 weeks after treatment start. Blood samples gave median yields of approximately 130,000 T cells and over 80,000 unique TCRs, along with a median clonality of about 0.084. The study was an exploratory multi-omic analysis of somatic, immune and clinical correlates of response to PD-L1 blockade with atezolizumab in urothelial cancer. Pretreatment tumor samples, along with matched peripheral blood collected serially before and after atezolizumab treatment, underwent TCR sequencing. Durable clinical benefit was defined as progression-free survival longer than 6 months, and TCR features were also tested against progression-free and overall survival. In the same patients, pretreatment tumors underwent whole exome sequencing and RNA sequencing in addition to TCR sequencing. Nine patients reached durable clinical benefit, while about 20 patients did not. Pretreatment blood TCR-seq was available for about 27 patients, at least one posttreatment blood collection was obtained for 24 patients, and tumor TCR-seq was available for 24 patients.

Each PCR received spiked-in synthetic TCR analog templates so that absolute template abundance could be estimated from read counts. The immunoSEQ assay was used to amplify TCRbeta CDR3 regions from genomic DNA with bias-controlled V and J gene primers. Sequencing of rearranged TCRbeta segments was performed at approximately 20X coverage. From the authors' description of their analysis: Clustering was used to correct sequencing errors, and CDR3s were annotated against IMGT so that V, D and J genes could be assigned. Downstream analyses used only productive TCRbeta rearrangements, leaving out any out-of-frame or stop-codon sequences. Clonality was computed as one minus Shannon entropy normalized by the log of the number of unique productive sequences. Fisher's exact test with Benjamini-Hochberg correction, using a cutoff of adjusted p below 0.01, was how clones that differed between time points or between blood and tumor were identified. TCRdb stores this immuneACCESS table with in-frame sequences only. Part of the clones is absent; in the studies checked, under half of the shortfall reflects unresolved V genes, and no reason is known for the rest. That table supplies the V and J calls and clone size; D and trimming were determined from the DNA. The sample table records roughly 28,000 clones; 80% to 90% of these occur just once. Jointly, the top ten make up approximately 3% of the sample.

The sample's time point label, in plain terms: peripheral blood 6 weeks after treatment start. A total of under 30 patients with locally advanced or metastatic urothelial carcinoma, treated at Memorial Sloan Kettering on a trial protocol, made up the cohort. Peripheral blood mononuclear cells were collected pretreatment and during treatment, at between 1 and 8 total time points per patient. The Qiagen DNeasy Blood extraction kit was used to purify genomic DNA from total PBMCs and from tumor samples. PBMCs were collected pretreatment and during treatment, and were isolated and stored as previously described. What the research found in general, with its limitations: Greater expansion of tumor-associated TCR clones in peripheral blood 3 weeks after the start of treatment was observed in patients with durable benefit (n ≈ 22, p = 0.022). Small sample size (n ≈ 28) and many exploratory analyses mean the results are intended to be hypothesis-generating. Improved progression-free and overall survival was associated with having pretreatment peripheral blood TCR clonality below the median.

Of note for this clone: The clone's antigen remains unknown. Per-base quality was not reported, and no clone a single base away is much larger than it.

The origin of this receptor is a man between 65 and 85 years old with urothelial cancer. The source material was PBMCs, sampled around atezolizumab (anti-PD-L1) treatment.

The DNA reads TGTGCCAGCAGTGATGGGACAGGCAACTCGGAGACCCAGTACTTC. This codes for CASSDGTGNSETQYF. The rearranged segments are TRBV28 and TRBJ2-5, and TRBD1 matches 8 of the central bases. V trim: 5 bases; J trim: 5 bases; unmatched bases: 10. From the cysteine through the phenylalanine, the CDR3 covers 15 amino acids. Only the CDR3 DNA is retained, 45 bases long and in frame from the first base. From a lookup of the germline V gene, CDR1 and CDR2 are MDHEN and SYDVKM. Reference TRBV28 and TRBJ2-5 proteins supply the regions before and after the CDR3; the full variable domain is: DVKVTQSSRYLVKRTGEKVFLECVQDMDHENMFWYRQDPGLGLRLIYFSYDVKMKEKGDIPEGYSVSREKKERFSLILESASTNQTSMYLCASSDGTGNSETQYFGPGTRLLVL.